The clone carrying this T cell receptor (beta chain) was recorded at least ten times. What it binds is not known. The TCR beta CDR3 region was amplified from genomic DNA, with two rounds of multiplex PCR being used for the amplification. Gene-specific primers for each TRBV and TRBJ gene drove first-round PCR. Each CDR3 protein is one row after TCRdb ran MiXCR on the multiplex PCR reads. The repertoire holds tens of thousands of distinct CDR3 sequences, with 43% as singletons. CDR3 size: 11 residues. In germline, CDR1 is SEHNR, CDR2 FQNEAQ (reference sequence). V lost 5 bases, J lost 8 bases, and 9 bases lay in between. This sample is part of a study of prognosis after radiotherapy for stage I lung cancer. Overall study context: Among the non-small cell lung cancer patients, all were considered medically inoperable. Progression was not significant in fewer than 16 patients, whereas a few developed distant metastases (median 7 months) after radiotherapy.

Study results and limitations: The median unique TCR clone count dropped from roughly 9,900 to 7,200 after stereotactic body radiation therapy.

The V gene is TRBV7-9, the J gene TRBJ1-2; TRBD1 is a possible D gene (6 bases). Sample: PBMCs, taken before or after stereotactic body radiation therapy (not recorded which). This sequence originates from a donor over 45 with non-small cell lung cancer. The CDR3 DNA is TGTGCCAGCAGCGAGGGGGGGGGCTACACCTTC. Translated: CASSEGGGYTF.